These 11 T cell receptor beta chains originate from one sample sequenced in a study of cytomegalovirus exposure and HLA in healthy donors. Researchers ran the PCR with 60 Vbeta and 13 Jbeta primers. The data were produced by immunoSEQ multiplex PCR, yet TCRdb's version contains in-frame clones alone and is incomplete. The sample yields approximately 130,000 clones, about 86% seen once. Sequencing was done on a sample of PBMCs. The receptor source for this set is a woman between 40 and 55 years old in good health and CMV-seronegative.

The CDR3 protein is CAWSVGAEGGELFF. Here the CDR3 DNA reads TGTGCCTGGAGTGTAGGTGCAGAGGGCGGGGAGCTGTTTTTT. The chain uses TRBV30 and TRBJ2-2; maybe TRBD2 (5 bases). The CDR3 sequence is 14 residues long. Germline CDR1 reads GTSNPN; CDR2 reads SVGIG (reference sequence). V dropped 0 bases and J dropped 7 bases, with 12 bases sitting between them.

Points on this clone: The identical CDR3 is also encoded by other nucleotide sequences in the sample. The V and J genes are TRBV18 and TRBJ2-1, with D tentatively TRBD2 (5 bases). The CDR3 has 13 amino acids. V was clipped by 6 bases and J by 6 bases, with 12 bases between them. From germline, CDR1 is KGHSH and CDR2 LQKENI. The CDR3 nucleotides read TGTGCCAGCTCCCCAACCACTAGCAATGAGCAGTTCTTC. This translates into CASSPTTSNEQFF.

This clone was observed a single time. Other nucleotide sequences from this sample produce the same CDR3. The gene calls are TRBV2 and TRBJ1-2; 12 positions match TRBD1. The germline V gene has CDR1 SNHLY and CDR2 FYNNEI. The CDR3 has 14 amino acids. The ends lost 4 bases at V and 4 bases at J; junction bases unmatched: 1. The CDR3 spells CASSGGQGAYGYTF. The DNA of the CDR3 is TGTGCCAGCAGTGGGGGACAGGGGGCCTATGGCTACACCTTC.

This chain connects TRBV28 to TRBJ1-1; D gene ambiguous. Germline V gives CDR1 MDHEN, CDR2 SYDVKM. The CDR3 has 12 amino acids. The V end lost 2 bases, the J end lost 7 bases, and 8 bases lay between the germline ends. The CDR3 coding sequence is TGTGCCAGCAGTTTAGTTTCAGGTGAAGCTTTCTTT. Protein product: CASSLVSGEAFF. The full variable domain, with the rest looked up from reference TRBV28 and TRBJ1-1, is DVKVTQSSRYLVKRTGEKVFLECVQDMDHENMFWYRQDPGLGLRLIYFSYDVKMKEKGDIPEGYSVSREKKERFSLILESASTNQTSMYLCASSLVSGEAFFGQGTRLTVV.

This clone turned up a few times. The chain links TRBV6-1 to TRBJ2-7, with D unresolved. The CDR3 has 10 residues. Trimming cost V 7 bases and J 3 bases, with 4 bases left between them. Germline V gene lookup returns CDR1 MNHNS and CDR2 SASEGT. DNA of the CDR3: TGTGCCAGCACAATCTACGAGCAGTACTTC. Translating it yields CASTIYEQYF.

The chain employs TRBV1 and TRBJ1-3; the table calls TRBD1, which could not be checked here. TRBV1 is a recognized pseudogene. The CDR3 has 18 residues. The CDR3 DNA follows: TGCACCAGCAGCCAAGACTCGGGACAGGGGGCCCCCGGAAACACCATATATTTT. It is translated as CTSSQDSGQGAPGNTIYF.

This chain links TRBV14 with TRBJ2-3, with 14 bases identical to TRBD2. Germline loops: CDR1 SGHDN, CDR2 FVKESK. This CDR3 has 15 residues. Trimming removed 5 bases from V and 3 bases from J; junction bases left unmatched: 1. The CDR3 sequence: CASSRLAGGTDTQYF. In nucleotides, the CDR3 is TGTGCCAGCAGCAGACTAGCGGGAGGGACAGATACGCAGTATTTT.

Regarding this clone: A read error is likely, as this CDR3 ends without the conserved phenylalanine or tryptophan. The CDR3 region is CASSHLRRQGSVGYTL. In DNA form, the CDR3 reads TGTGCCAGCAGCCACCTACGCCGACAGGGGTCGGTTGGCTACACCCTC. The J gene is TRBJ1-2, the V gene TRBV5-6; 8 positions agree with TRBD1. The CDR3 is made up of 16 amino acids. The V gene's germline CDR1 is SGHDT and CDR2 YYEEEE. The V and J ends lost 4 bases and 7 bases, in that order; junction bases with no gene match: 15.

This clone was recorded a few times. The rearrangement joins TRBV9 to TRBJ2-7, with 9 bases that match TRBD2. CDR1 and CDR2 (germline): SGDLS, YYNGEE. Trimming took 4 bases from V and 6 from J; bases not matched to a gene: 11. This CDR3 is built from 15 residues. The CDR3, as DNA: TGTGCCAGCAGCCCACAGACTAGCGGAGGGGTCGAGCAGTACTTC. Its protein product is CASSPQTSGGVEQYF. Complete variable domain (other parts from reference TRBV9 and TRBJ2-7): DSGVTQTPKHLITATGQRVTLRCSPRSGDLSVYWYQQSLDQGLQFLIQYYNGEERAKGNILERFSAQQFPDLHSELNLSSLELGDSALYFCASSPQTSGGVEQYFGPGTRLTVT.

The chain employs TRBV27 and TRBJ1-4; maybe TRBD1 (6 bases). Trimming took off 6 bases at V and 5 bases at J, with 16 bases between the two ends. From germline, CDR1 is MNHEY and CDR2 SMNVEV (reference sequence). The CDR3 is 15 residues long. The CDR3 DNA sequence: TGTGCCAGCAGACCGACGTACAGGGACAATGAAAAACTGTTTTTT. This translates into CASRPTYRDNEKLFF.

In its sample, this clone was seen a few times. The DNA of the CDR3 is TGTGCCAGCACCACAGGGTCCCATGAGCAGTTCTTC. This gives the protein CASTTGSHEQFF. The chain links TRBV6-5 to TRBJ2-1; D possibly corresponds to TRBD1 (6 bases). V was cut by 7 bases and J by 8 bases, with 12 bases left in between. CDR1 is MNHEY and CDR2 is SVGAGI in the germline V gene. CDR3 size: 12 residues.